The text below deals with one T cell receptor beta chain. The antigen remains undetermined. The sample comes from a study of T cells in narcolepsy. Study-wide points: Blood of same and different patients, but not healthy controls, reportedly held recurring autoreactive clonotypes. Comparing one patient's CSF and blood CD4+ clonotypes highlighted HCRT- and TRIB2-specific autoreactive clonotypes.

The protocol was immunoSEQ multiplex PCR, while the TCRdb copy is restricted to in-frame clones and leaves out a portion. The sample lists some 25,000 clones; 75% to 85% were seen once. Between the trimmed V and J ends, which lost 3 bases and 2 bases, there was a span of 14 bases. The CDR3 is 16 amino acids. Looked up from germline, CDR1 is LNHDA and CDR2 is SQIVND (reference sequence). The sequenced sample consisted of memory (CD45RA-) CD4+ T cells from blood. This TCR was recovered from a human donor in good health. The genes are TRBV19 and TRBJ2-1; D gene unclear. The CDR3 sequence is CASSISGLATYNEQFF. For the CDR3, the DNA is TGTGCCAGTAGTATCTCCGGGCTGGCTACCTACAATGAGCAGTTCTTC.